A single sample is the source of the 13 T cell receptor beta chains below, sequenced in a study of cytomegalovirus exposure and HLA in healthy donors. The PCR contained 60 Vbeta and 13 Jbeta primers. Profiled with immunoSEQ multiplex PCR; TCRdb holds only in-frame clones, not every one. The sample includes under 200,000 clones, about 75% of them seen just once. Specimen: PBMCs. The receptors come from a woman between 40 and 50 years old in good health and CMV-seropositive.

This clone was seen a handful of times. The chain couples TRBV18 to TRBJ2-7, with D perhaps TRBD2 (5 bases). This CDR3 is built from 14 residues. CDR1 is KGHSH, CDR2 LQKENI, per germline. The V and J ends lost 3 bases and 0 bases respectively, with 9 bases between them. The CDR3 reads CASSPDSSSYEQYF. The CDR3 DNA sequence: TGTGCCAGCTCACCGGACTCAAGCTCCTACGAGCAGTACTTC.

This clone appeared once. This sequence joins TRBV9 and TRBJ2-5; TRBD1 matches 7 bases. V lost 4 bases, J lost 5 bases, and 8 bases stayed unmatched. Germline loops: CDR1 SGDLS, CDR2 YYNGEE. The CDR3 covers 14 residues. The CDR3 loop reads CASSREGARETQYF. The CDR3 coding sequence is TGTGCCAGCAGCCGTGAGGGGGCTAGGGAGACCCAGTACTTC.

The gene calls are TRBV7-2 and TRBJ2-1; D remains unclear. V was pared by 4 bases and J by 12 bases, with 22 bases between. Germline assignment: CDR1 SGHTA and CDR2 FQGNSA. The CDR3 length is 15 residues. CDR3: CASSSDSSTQSGQFF. In DNA form, the CDR3 reads TGTGCCAGCAGCTCCGACTCGTCCACCCAATCCGGGCAGTTCTTC.

This chain joins TRBV10-3 and TRBJ1-3; D unresolved. The CDR3 covers 17 residues. V was cut by 4 bases and J by 0 bases, with 16 bases left in between. Germline V lookup: CDR1 ENHRY, CDR2 SYGVKD. CDR3 residues: CAISAADLTPSGNTIYF. As DNA, the CDR3 is TGTGCCATCAGTGCCGCAGACTTAACCCCCTCTGGAAACACCATATATTTT.

The J gene is TRBJ2-7, the V gene TRBV7-9, with 12 nucleotides matching TRBD2. This CDR3 comprises 16 residues. Germline values: CDR1 SEHNR, CDR2 FQNEAQ (reference sequence). Trimming at V came to 5 bases and at J to 3 bases, leaving 8 bases not matched to a gene. In DNA form, the CDR3 reads TGTGCCAGCAGCGGAATACTAGCGGGAGGCCACTACGAGCAGTACTTC. Its protein is CASSGILAGGHYEQYF. Variable domain in full (rest from reference TRBV7-9 and TRBJ2-7): DTGVSQNPRHKITKRGQNVTFRCDPISEHNRLYWYRQTLGQGPEFLTYFQNEAQLEKSRLLSDRFSAERPKGSFSTLEIQRTEQGDSAMYLCASSGILAGGHYEQYFGPGTRLTVT.

This CDR3 is CASSARTDYNTEAFF. DNA of the CDR3: TGTGCCAGCAGTGCGAGGACAGATTATAACACTGAAGCTTTCTTT. V and J are TRBV25-1 and TRBJ1-1; weak D call: TRBD1 (6 bases). The germline gives CDR1 MGHDK, CDR2 SYGVNS. V lost 4 bases to trimming and J lost 2 bases, with 14 bases between them. There are 15 residues in the CDR3.

The chain links TRBV2 to TRBJ2-1; TRBD1 agrees at 9 bases. Germline V gene data show CDR1 as SNHLY and CDR2 as FYNNEI. After removal of 9 bases from V and 7 bases from J, the junction contained 13 bases not matched to a gene. This CDR3 contains 15 residues. DNA for the CDR3: TGTGCCAGTGGACCAGAGGGGACAGGGACGAATGAGCAGTTCTTC. Its translation: CASGPEGTGTNEQFF.

This chain uses TRBV2 with TRBJ1-5; tentatively, D is TRBD1 (6 bases). This CDR3 is 14 amino acids long. The germline V gene has CDR1 SNHLY and CDR2 FYNNEI. The ends were cut back, 1 base at V and 2 bases at J, with 6 bases in the middle. CDR3 loop: CASSEGTGNQPQHF. The CDR3, as DNA: TGTGCCAGCAGTGAAGGGACAGGCAATCAGCCCCAGCATTTT.

V is TRBV29-1 and J is TRBJ2-3; no clear D. The CDR3 is made up of 12 amino acids. The ends were cut back, 4 bases at V and 3 bases at J, with 8 bases in the middle. Germline V CDR1 and CDR2: SQVTM, ANQGSEA. The CDR3, as DNA: TGCAGCGTTGTCAGATCGACAGATACGCAGTATTTT. It encodes CSVVRSTDTQYF.

The chain joins TRBV7-2 to TRBJ2-3, with a tentative D call TRBD2 (5 bases). CDR1 SGHTA and CDR2 FQGNSA come from the germline V gene. The CDR3 totals 14 residues. The ends were cut back, 6 bases at V and 2 bases at J, with 12 bases in the middle. The CDR3 DNA reads as TGTGCCAGCAGTGTTCTCCGGGACACAGATACGCAGTATTTT. Its protein is CASSVLRDTDTQYF.

This chain joins TRBV15 and TRBJ1-5, with 7 bases identical to TRBD1. V shed 2 bases and J 6 bases; nucleotides not matched to a gene: 7. This CDR3 is 15 amino acids long. Germline-derived CDR1 and CDR2 are LNHNV and YYDKDF (reference sequence). CDR3 amino acids: CATSRTTGSGQPQHF. In nucleotides, the CDR3 is TGTGCCACCAGCAGAACGACAGGGTCAGGTCAGCCCCAGCATTTT.

For the CDR3, the DNA is TGTGCCAGCTTCCCCCCGAGGGAGGGCCCAGATACGCAGTATTTT. Translated: CASFPPREGPDTQYF. V gene TRBV5-4 combines with J gene TRBJ2-3; 7 bases are a match to TRBD2. The CDR3 runs to 15 residues. Trimming removed 7 bases from V and 4 bases from J; junction bases left unmatched: 12. Looked up from germline, CDR1 is SGHNT and CDR2 is YYREEE (reference sequence).

The CDR3 is CASISNLRDKSNQPQHF. Here the CDR3 DNA reads TGTGCCAGCATATCCAATCTCAGGGATAAGAGCAATCAGCCCCAGCATTTT. The chain is built from TRBV28 and TRBJ1-5; weak D call: TRBD1 (5 bases). This CDR3 is 17 amino acids long. V lost 7 bases to trimming and J lost 1 base, with 20 bases between them. From germline, CDR1 is MDHEN and CDR2 SYDVKM. Using reference TRBV28 and TRBJ1-5 for the parts outside the CDR3, the full variable domain is DVKVTQSSRYLVKRTGEKVFLECVQDMDHENMFWYRQDPGLGLRLIYFSYDVKMKEKGDIPEGYSVSREKKERFSLILESASTNQTSMYLCASISNLRDKSNQPQHFGDGTRLSIL.